These T cell receptor beta chains were read from a single sample in a study of immune heterogeneity within non-small cell lung tumors. TCRdb independently ran MiXCR on the multiplex PCR reads; one entry per CDR3 protein. There are some 9,300 distinct CDR3 sequences in the sample; around 29% occur only once, and roughly 12% lies in the top ten. Sequencing was performed on lung tumor tissue. The receptors were gathered from a man in his sixties with non-small cell lung cancer. Each CDR3 is given with its conserved first and last residue. Fields, in order: V gene, D gene, clone size, J gene, CDR3 DNA, CDR3 protein. A D gene is named only where the DNA matches it firmly. Clone size is given for some rows only: seen once, a few or many times, or a class if the clone is expanded.

V gene: TRBV14
D gene: -
clone size: many
J gene: TRBJ2-3
CDR3 DNA: TGTGCCAGCAGCCCCCAACTAAGATCAGATACGCAGTATTTT
CDR3 protein: CASSPQLRSDTQYF

V gene: TRBV30
D gene: -
clone size: many
J gene: TRBJ1-1
CDR3 DNA: TGTGCCTTCCGGATCGGTGCGATGACTGAAGCTTTCTTT
CDR3 protein: CAFRIGAMTEAFF

V gene: TRBV29-1
D gene: TRBD2
clone size: many
J gene: TRBJ2-2
CDR3 DNA: TGCAGCGTTCTAGGACTAGCGGGAGGGCGTTCCGGGGAGCTGTTTTTT
CDR3 protein: CSVLGLAGGRSGELFF

V gene: TRBV29-1
D gene: -
clone size: many
J gene: TRBJ1-1
CDR3 DNA: TGCAGCGTTGGGGGCTTGAACACTGAAGCTTTCTTT
CDR3 protein: CSVGGLNTEAFF

V gene: TRBV20-1
D gene: -
clone size: many
J gene: TRBJ1-1
CDR3 DNA: TGCAGTGGCTCCCCGGGGGGGTATACTGAAGCTTTCTTT
CDR3 protein: CSGSPGGYTEAFF

V gene: TRBV19
D gene: -
clone size: medium-sized
J gene: TRBJ2-2
CDR3 DNA: TGTGCCAGTAGTCCCCGGGCAGGGACCGCCGGGGAGCTGTTTTTT
CDR3 protein: CASSPRAGTAGELFF

V gene: TRBV4-1
D gene: TRBD2
clone size: many
J gene: TRBJ2-2
CDR3 DNA: TGCGCCAGCAGCCATCCTAGCGGGAGGGGCACCGGGGAGCTGTTTTTT
CDR3 protein: CASSHPSGRGTGELFF

V gene: TRBV5-1
D gene: -
clone size: -
J gene: TRBJ2-3
CDR3 DNA: TGCGCCAGCAGCTTGGAGCAACTGGTCCGCACAGATACGCAGTATTTT
CDR3 protein: CASSLEQLVRTDTQYF

V gene: TRBV5-1
D gene: TRBD2
clone size: once
J gene: TRBJ2-1
CDR3 DNA: TGCGCCAGCAGCCCCCTAGCGGGAGGCCACAATAAGCAGTTCTTC
CDR3 protein: CASSPLAGGHNKQFF

V gene: TRBV6-4
D gene: TRBD2
clone size: medium-sized
J gene: TRBJ2-7
CDR3 DNA: TGTGCCAGCAGTATCCAGCGGGAGCTTGTTCCCCAATACGAGCAGTACTTC
CDR3 protein: CASSIQRELVPQYEQYF

V gene: TRBV6-1
D gene: -
clone size: -
J gene: TRBJ1-1
CDR3 DNA: TGTGCCAGCAGTGAATTGGGAAACCAGGGTGGCACTGAAGCTTTCTTT
CDR3 protein: CASSELGNQGGTEAFF

V gene: TRBV28
D gene: -
clone size: medium-sized
J gene: TRBJ2-7
CDR3 DNA: TGTGCCAGCATCCCCAAGGAAGGTAGCGTGTTGTTTTACGAGCAGTACTTC
CDR3 protein: CASIPKEGSVLFYEQYF

V gene: TRBV30
D gene: -
clone size: many
J gene: TRBJ1-2
CDR3 DNA: TGTGCCTGGAGTGGTTCGCGTGGCTACACCTTC
CDR3 protein: CAWSGSRGYTF

V gene: TRBV5-6
D gene: -
clone size: -
J gene: TRBJ1-1
CDR3 DNA: TGTGCCAGCAGCTTGGAAGGGTTCAACACTGAAGCTTTCTTT
CDR3 protein: CASSLEGFNTEAFF

V gene: TRBV5-4
D gene: -
clone size: -
J gene: TRBJ1-1
CDR3 DNA: TGTGCCAGCAGCCGGATGTTCGAGAACACTGAAGCTTTCTTT
CDR3 protein: CASSRMFENTEAFF

V gene: TRBV19
D gene: -
clone size: many
J gene: TRBJ2-3
CDR3 DNA: TGTGCCACCAGGGCCTTAAGCACAGATACGCAGTATTTT
CDR3 protein: CATRALSTDTQYF

V gene: TRBV2
D gene: -
clone size: many
J gene: TRBJ2-5
CDR3 DNA: TGTGCCAGCCGTGCGAAATCCAGGGTTTTAGTACAAGAGACCCAGTACTTC
CDR3 protein: CASRAKSRVLVQETQYF

V gene: TRBV19
D gene: -
clone size: -
J gene: TRBJ2-2
CDR3 DNA: TGTGCCAGTAGTAGATTCGGGGGGAACACCGGGGAGCTGTTTTTT
CDR3 protein: CASSRFGGNTGELFF

V gene: TRBV25-1
D gene: -
clone size: -
J gene: TRBJ1-1
CDR3 DNA: TGTGCCAGCAGTGCCCGAATGGCCGCGAATACTGAAGCTTTCTTT
CDR3 protein: CASSARMAANTEAFF

V gene: TRBV28
D gene: -
clone size: -
J gene: TRBJ1-1
CDR3 DNA: TGTGCCAGCAGTCAGACGGGGTACGAAGCTTTCTTT
CDR3 protein: CASSQTGYEAFF

V gene: TRBV2
D gene: TRBD1
clone size: many
J gene: TRBJ2-5
CDR3 DNA: TGTGCCAGACAGGGGACACCCCCTCGAGAGACCCAGTACTTC
CDR3 protein: CARQGTPPRETQYF

V gene: TRBV30
D gene: -
clone size: few
J gene: TRBJ2-7
CDR3 DNA: TGTGCCTGGAGTGTACGTGCAGCGGCATACGAGCAGTACTTC
CDR3 protein: CAWSVRAAAYEQYF

V gene: TRBV20-1
D gene: TRBD1
clone size: many
J gene: TRBJ1-5
CDR3 DNA: TGCAGTGCTTCCGGGACAGGGAACGATCAGCCCCAGCATTTT
CDR3 protein: CSASGTGNDQPQHF

V gene: TRBV7-9
D gene: -
clone size: many
J gene: TRBJ2-1
CDR3 DNA: TGTGCCAGCAGCTTACTGAGCACGCACAATGAGCAGTTCTTC
CDR3 protein: CASSLLSTHNEQFF

V gene: TRBV19
D gene: -
clone size: -
J gene: TRBJ1-2
CDR3 DNA: TGTGCCAGTAGTACAGCAGCTCAGTATGGCTACACCTTC
CDR3 protein: CASSTAAQYGYTF

V gene: TRBV30
D gene: -
clone size: many
J gene: TRBJ1-2
CDR3 DNA: TGTGCCTGGAGTCTCCACGTGTCGGCGGGCTACACCTTC
CDR3 protein: CAWSLHVSAGYTF

V gene: TRBV12-3/TRBV12-4
D gene: -
clone size: many
J gene: TRBJ1-6
CDR3 DNA: TGTGCCAGCAGTTTAAATGGGTATAATTCACCCCTCCACTTT
CDR3 protein: CASSLNGYNSPLHF

V gene: TRBV3-2
D gene: -
clone size: many
J gene: TRBJ2-2
CDR3 DNA: TGTGCCAGCAGCGGGCTAGCGGGAGTCCGAGACACCGGGGAGCTGTTTTTT
CDR3 protein: CASSGLAGVRDTGELFF

V gene: TRBV7-2
D gene: -
clone size: -
J gene: TRBJ1-1
CDR3 DNA: TGTGCCAGCAGCTTAGGCTCGGGCGCTGAAGCTTTCTTT
CDR3 protein: CASSLGSGAEAFF

V gene: TRBV20-1
D gene: -
clone size: many
J gene: TRBJ2-5
CDR3 DNA: TGCAGTGCTAGAGATGGGGGGAAAGAGACCCAGTACTTC
CDR3 protein: CSARDGGKETQYF

V gene: TRBV28
D gene: TRBD1
clone size: many
J gene: TRBJ1-1
CDR3 DNA: TGTGCCAGCAGTTGGACAGGGTGGGGGACTGAAGCTTTCTTT
CDR3 protein: CASSWTGWGTEAFF

V gene: TRBV15
D gene: TRBD2
clone size: many
J gene: TRBJ2-3
CDR3 DNA: TGTGCCACCAGCAGATCACGACTAGCGGGCAGCACAGATACGCAGTATTTT
CDR3 protein: CATSRSRLAGSTDTQYF

V gene: TRBV6-6
D gene: -
clone size: few
J gene: TRBJ2-5
CDR3 DNA: TGTGCCAGCAGTTACTCGGAAAGTCTGGAGACCCAGTACTTC
CDR3 protein: CASSYSESLETQYF

V gene: TRBV18
D gene: -
clone size: few
J gene: TRBJ2-3
CDR3 DNA: TGTGCCAGCTCACCACAGACGGGAGTAAGACCAGATACGCAGTATTTT
CDR3 protein: CASSPQTGVRPDTQYF

V gene: TRBV28
D gene: -
clone size: -
J gene: TRBJ2-7
CDR3 DNA: TGTGCCAGCAGCTACACCAAGGCCGAGCAGTACTTC
CDR3 protein: CASSYTKAEQYF

V gene: TRBV20-1
D gene: -
clone size: many
J gene: TRBJ2-1
CDR3 DNA: TGCAGTGCTAGCTGGGCGGCGCAGGGAGACAATGAGCAGTTCTTC
CDR3 protein: CSASWAAQGDNEQFF

V gene: TRBV9
D gene: TRBD1
clone size: few
J gene: TRBJ2-1
CDR3 DNA: TGTGCCAGCAGTCCCCTTGGGGACAGGGGGGGGTATGAGCAGTTCTTC
CDR3 protein: CASSPLGDRGGYEQFF

V gene: TRBV24-1
D gene: -
clone size: many
J gene: TRBJ2-2
CDR3 DNA: TGTGCCACCAGTTTGTCAGCCGGGGAGCTGTTTTTT
CDR3 protein: CATSLSAGELFF

V gene: TRBV19
D gene: TRBD2
clone size: many
J gene: TRBJ2-3
CDR3 DNA: TGTGCCAGTAAGGAGCGGGAGGGTGTGTATACGCAGTATTTT
CDR3 protein: CASKEREGVYTQYF

V gene: TRBV29-1
D gene: -
clone size: medium-sized
J gene: TRBJ2-3
CDR3 DNA: TGCAGCGTTGCCAAAGGGGGGAGTCGCACAGATACGCAGTATTTT
CDR3 protein: CSVAKGGSRTDTQYF

V gene: TRBV25-1
D gene: TRBD1
clone size: -
J gene: TRBJ1-1
CDR3 DNA: TGTGCCAGCAGTGAACCCAGGGGGCGGGACATGAACACTGAAGCTTTCTTT
CDR3 protein: CASSEPRGRDMNTEAFF

V gene: TRBV28
D gene: -
clone size: many
J gene: TRBJ2-5
CDR3 DNA: TGTGCCAGCAGTTTATCTGGGGGCGGGGAGACCCAGTACTTC
CDR3 protein: CASSLSGGGETQYF

V gene: TRBV29-1
D gene: TRBD1
clone size: -
J gene: TRBJ2-5
CDR3 DNA: TGCAGCGTCCAGGACAGGGGAAAGACCCAGTACTTC
CDR3 protein: CSVQDRGKTQYF

V gene: TRBV6-2/TRBV6-3
D gene: -
clone size: -
J gene: TRBJ1-3
CDR3 DNA: TGTGCCAGCAAACAAGGGTACTCTGGAAACACCATATATTTT
CDR3 protein: CASKQGYSGNTIYF

V gene: TRBV11-3
D gene: -
clone size: many
J gene: TRBJ1-1
CDR3 DNA: TGTGCCAGCAGCTTAGAAGGAACACGCGCTGAAGCTTTCTTT
CDR3 protein: CASSLEGTRAEAFF

V gene: TRBV7-7
D gene: TRBD2
clone size: -
J gene: TRBJ2-5
CDR3 DNA: TGTGCCAGCAGCTTAGTTAGCGGGAGGGCCCAAGAGACCCAGTACTTC
CDR3 protein: CASSLVSGRAQETQYF

V gene: TRBV3-1
D gene: -
clone size: few
J gene: TRBJ2-3
CDR3 DNA: TGTGCCAGCAGCCCAAAACTACAGGGACAAGATACGCAGTATTTT
CDR3 protein: CASSPKLQGQDTQYF

V gene: TRBV7-2
D gene: TRBD2
clone size: many
J gene: TRBJ2-1
CDR3 DNA: TGTGCCAGCAGCTTGACTAGCGGAATGTACAATGAGCAGTTCTTC
CDR3 protein: CASSLTSGMYNEQFF

V gene: TRBV16
D gene: TRBD2
clone size: medium-sized
J gene: TRBJ2-2
CDR3 DNA: TGTGCCAGCAGCCAATTCAGCGGGAGGGCCAACGGGGAGCTGTTTTTT
CDR3 protein: CASSQFSGRANGELFF

V gene: TRBV11-2
D gene: -
clone size: once
J gene: TRBJ1-6
CDR3 DNA: TGTGTCAGCAGCTTAGGGCCAGGGTTTAATTCACCCCTCCACTTT
CDR3 protein: CVSSLGPGFNSPLHF

V gene: TRBV7-2
D gene: TRBD2
clone size: many
J gene: TRBJ2-7
CDR3 DNA: TGTGCCAGCAGCCTCGGGACTAGCGGGCTCTACGAGCAGTACTTC
CDR3 protein: CASSLGTSGLYEQYF

V gene: TRBV20-1
D gene: TRBD1
clone size: medium-sized
J gene: TRBJ1-5
CDR3 DNA: TGCAGTGCTAGAGGACAGGGGGGTCAGCCCCAGCATTTT
CDR3 protein: CSARGQGGQPQHF

V gene: TRBV2
D gene: TRBD2
clone size: few
J gene: TRBJ2-5
CDR3 DNA: TGTGCCAGCAAAGATGGGACTAGCGGGGCCCTGGAGACCCAGTACTTC
CDR3 protein: CASKDGTSGALETQYF

V gene: TRBV6-5
D gene: TRBD1
clone size: many
J gene: TRBJ2-1
CDR3 DNA: TGTGCCAGCAGTTACGACAGGGGGCGGTCAAATGAGCAGTTCTTC
CDR3 protein: CASSYDRGRSNEQFF

V gene: TRBV20-1
D gene: TRBD2
clone size: once
J gene: TRBJ2-1
CDR3 DNA: TGCAGTGCTAGAGATTGGCGGCTAGCGGAGTCACAAGGGTATGAGCAGTTCTTC
CDR3 protein: CSARDWRLAESQGYEQFF

V gene: TRBV19
D gene: -
clone size: -
J gene: TRBJ2-2
CDR3 DNA: TGTGCCAGTAGTATACGGCAGGGTGGCACCGGGGAGCTGTTTTTT
CDR3 protein: CASSIRQGGTGELFF

V gene: TRBV6-1
D gene: -
clone size: medium-sized
J gene: TRBJ2-2
CDR3 DNA: TGTGCCAGCAGTGTGAGGTTGAACACCGGGGAGCTGTTTTTT
CDR3 protein: CASSVRLNTGELFF

V gene: TRBV5-1
D gene: -
clone size: -
J gene: TRBJ2-7
CDR3 DNA: TGCGCCAGCAGCCCCTCCATCGGGGTGTTATCCTACGAGCAGTACTTC
CDR3 protein: CASSPSIGVLSYEQYF

V gene: TRBV19
D gene: TRBD1
clone size: medium-sized
J gene: TRBJ1-5
CDR3 DNA: TGTGCCAGTAGTACAGGGGGCCGACAGCCCCAGCATTTT
CDR3 protein: CASSTGGRQPQHF

V gene: TRBV3-1
D gene: -
clone size: many
J gene: TRBJ1-1
CDR3 DNA: TGTGCCAGCAGCCTCTTCGGAGGTGGAGAAGCTTTCTTT
CDR3 protein: CASSLFGGGEAFF